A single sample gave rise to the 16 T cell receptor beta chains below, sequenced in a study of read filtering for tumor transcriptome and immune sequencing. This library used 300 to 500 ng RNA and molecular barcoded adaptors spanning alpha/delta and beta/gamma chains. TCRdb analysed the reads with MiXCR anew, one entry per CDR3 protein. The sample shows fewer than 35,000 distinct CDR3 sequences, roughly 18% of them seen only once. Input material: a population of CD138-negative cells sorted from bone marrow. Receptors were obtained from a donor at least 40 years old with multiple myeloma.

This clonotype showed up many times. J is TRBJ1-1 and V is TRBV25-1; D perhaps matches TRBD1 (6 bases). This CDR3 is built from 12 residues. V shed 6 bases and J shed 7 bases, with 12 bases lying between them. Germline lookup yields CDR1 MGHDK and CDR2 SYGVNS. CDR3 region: CASRGTLDEAFF. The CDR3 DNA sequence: TGTGCCAGCAGAGGGACATTGGATGAAGCTTTCTTT.

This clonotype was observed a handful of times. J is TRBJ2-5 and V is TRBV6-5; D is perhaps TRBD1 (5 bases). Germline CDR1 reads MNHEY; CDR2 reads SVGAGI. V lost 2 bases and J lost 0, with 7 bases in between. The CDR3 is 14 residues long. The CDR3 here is CASSYRGYQETQYF. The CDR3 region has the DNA TGTGCCAGCAGTTACAGGGGTTACCAAGAGACCCAGTACTTC.

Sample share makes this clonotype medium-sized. CDR3 sequence: CAPGQENNEQFF. The CDR3 bases are TGTGCCCCCGGACAGGAGAACAATGAGCAGTTCTTC. The chain has TRBV10-3 and TRBJ2-1, with 7 bases fitting TRBD1. The CDR3 runs 12 residues. CDR1 and CDR2 from the germline V gene are ENHRY and SYGVKD. V lost 11 bases, J lost 5 bases, and 6 bases stayed unmatched.

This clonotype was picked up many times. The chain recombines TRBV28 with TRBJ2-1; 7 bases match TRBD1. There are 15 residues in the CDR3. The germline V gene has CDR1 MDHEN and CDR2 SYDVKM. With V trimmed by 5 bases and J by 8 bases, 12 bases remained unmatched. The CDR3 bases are TGTGCCAGCAGTAAACAGGGGCTTCGTCGTTATGAGCAGTTCTTC. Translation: CASSKQGLRRYEQFF.

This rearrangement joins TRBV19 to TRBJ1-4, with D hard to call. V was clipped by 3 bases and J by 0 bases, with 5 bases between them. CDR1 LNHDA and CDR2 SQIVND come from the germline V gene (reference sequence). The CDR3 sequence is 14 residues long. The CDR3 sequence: CASSIATTNEKLFF. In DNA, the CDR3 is TGTGCCAGTAGTATCGCAACAACTAATGAAAAACTGTTTTTT. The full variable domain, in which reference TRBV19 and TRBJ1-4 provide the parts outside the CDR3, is DGGITQSPKYLFRKEGQNVTLSCEQNLNHDAMYWYRQDPGQGLRLIYYSQIVNDFQKGDIAEGYSVSREKKESFPLTVTSAQKNPTAFYLCASSIATTNEKLFFGSGTQLSVL.

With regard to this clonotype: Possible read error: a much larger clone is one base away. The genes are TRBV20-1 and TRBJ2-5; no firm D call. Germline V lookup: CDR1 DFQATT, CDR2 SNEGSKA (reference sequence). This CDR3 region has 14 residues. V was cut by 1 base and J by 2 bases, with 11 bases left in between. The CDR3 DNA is TGCAGTGCTAGAGGGCCCACGGAGCAAGAGACCCAGTACTTC. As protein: CSARGPTEQETQYF.

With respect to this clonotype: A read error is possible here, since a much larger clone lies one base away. In nucleotides, the CDR3 is TGTGCCAGCAGCTCGGACTCAATAACCGGGGAGCCGTTTTTT. This translates into CASSSDSITGEPFF. The chain employs TRBV7-2 and TRBJ2-2, with D maybe TRBD2 (5 bases). This CDR3 has 14 residues. Germline V gene sequence: CDR1 SGHTA, CDR2 FQGNSA.

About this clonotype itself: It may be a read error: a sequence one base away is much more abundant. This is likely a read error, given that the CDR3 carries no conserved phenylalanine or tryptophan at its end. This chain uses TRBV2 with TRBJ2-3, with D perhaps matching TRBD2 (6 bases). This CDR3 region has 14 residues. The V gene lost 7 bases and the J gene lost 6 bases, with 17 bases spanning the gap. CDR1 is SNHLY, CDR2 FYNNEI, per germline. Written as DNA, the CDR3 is TGTGCCAGCAAATTTTCTGGGAGCGGGGATACGCAGTATTCT. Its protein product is CASKFSGSGDTQYS.

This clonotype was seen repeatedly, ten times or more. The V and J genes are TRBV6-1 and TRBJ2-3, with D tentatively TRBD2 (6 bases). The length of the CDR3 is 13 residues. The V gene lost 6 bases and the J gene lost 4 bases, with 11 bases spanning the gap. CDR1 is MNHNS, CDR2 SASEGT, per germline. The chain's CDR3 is CASSMTRADTQYF. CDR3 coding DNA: TGTGCCAGCAGCATGACTAGGGCAGATACGCAGTATTTT.

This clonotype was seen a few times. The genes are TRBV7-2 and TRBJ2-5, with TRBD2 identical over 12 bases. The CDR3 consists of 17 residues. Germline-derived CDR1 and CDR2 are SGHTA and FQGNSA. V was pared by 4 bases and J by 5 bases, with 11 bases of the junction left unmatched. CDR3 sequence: CASSSLLAGGLGETQYF. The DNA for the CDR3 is TGTGCCAGCAGCTCCTTACTAGCGGGAGGACTCGGGGAGACCCAGTACTTC.

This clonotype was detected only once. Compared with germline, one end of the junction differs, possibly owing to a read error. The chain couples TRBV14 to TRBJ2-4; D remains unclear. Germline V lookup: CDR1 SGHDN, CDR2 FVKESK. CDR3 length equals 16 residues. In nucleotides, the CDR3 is TGTGCCAGCAGCCAAGGTGTCGCGGTAGCCAAAAACGTTCAGTACTTC. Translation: CASSQGVAVAKNVQYF.

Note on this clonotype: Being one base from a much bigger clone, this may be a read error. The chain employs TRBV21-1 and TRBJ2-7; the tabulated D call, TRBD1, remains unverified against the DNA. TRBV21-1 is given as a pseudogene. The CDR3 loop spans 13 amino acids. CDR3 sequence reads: CAGSAGELGEQYF. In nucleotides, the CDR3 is TGTGCCGGAAGCGCCGGGGAACTGGGGGAGCAGTACTTC.

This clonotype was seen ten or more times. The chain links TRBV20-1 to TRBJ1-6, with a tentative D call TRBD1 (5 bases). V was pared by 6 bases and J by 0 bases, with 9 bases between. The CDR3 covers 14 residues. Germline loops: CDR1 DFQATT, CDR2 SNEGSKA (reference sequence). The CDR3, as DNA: TGCAGTGCCATTGACAGCTCCTATAATTCACCCCTCCACTTT. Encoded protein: CSAIDSSYNSPLHF.

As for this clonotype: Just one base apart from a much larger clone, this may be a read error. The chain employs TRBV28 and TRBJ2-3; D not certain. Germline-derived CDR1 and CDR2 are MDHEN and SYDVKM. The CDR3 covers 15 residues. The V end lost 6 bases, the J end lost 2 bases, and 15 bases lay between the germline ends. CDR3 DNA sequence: TGTGCCAGCAGCTTGCTGGGCGACTCCACAGATACGCAGTATTTT. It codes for CASSLLGDSTDTQYF.

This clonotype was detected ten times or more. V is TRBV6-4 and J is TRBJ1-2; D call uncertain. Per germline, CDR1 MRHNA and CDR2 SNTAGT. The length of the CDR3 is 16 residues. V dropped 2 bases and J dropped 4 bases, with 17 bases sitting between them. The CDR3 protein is CASSDTPFGSSYGYTF. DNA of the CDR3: TGTGCCAGCAGTGACACGCCGTTTGGATCCTCCTATGGCTACACCTTC.

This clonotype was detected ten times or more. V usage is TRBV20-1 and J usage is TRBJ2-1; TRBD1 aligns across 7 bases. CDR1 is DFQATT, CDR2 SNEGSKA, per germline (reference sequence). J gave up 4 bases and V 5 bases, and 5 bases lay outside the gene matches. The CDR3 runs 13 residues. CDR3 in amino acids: CSAPGTAYNEQFF. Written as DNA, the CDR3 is TGCAGTGCTCCCGGGACAGCTTACAATGAGCAGTTCTTC.